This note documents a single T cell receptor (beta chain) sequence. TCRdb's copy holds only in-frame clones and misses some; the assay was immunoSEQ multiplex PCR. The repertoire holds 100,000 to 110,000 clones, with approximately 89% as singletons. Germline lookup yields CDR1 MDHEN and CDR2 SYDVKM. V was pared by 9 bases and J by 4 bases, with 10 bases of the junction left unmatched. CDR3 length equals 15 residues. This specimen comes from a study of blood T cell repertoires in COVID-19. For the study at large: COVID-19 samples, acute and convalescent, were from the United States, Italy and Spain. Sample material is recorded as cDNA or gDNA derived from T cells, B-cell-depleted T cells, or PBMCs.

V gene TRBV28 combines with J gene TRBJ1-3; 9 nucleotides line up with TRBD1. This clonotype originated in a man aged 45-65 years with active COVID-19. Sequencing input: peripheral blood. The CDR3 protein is CASEKTGTGGNTIYF. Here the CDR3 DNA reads TGTGCCAGTGAGAAAACCGGGACAGGGGGAAACACCATATATTTT.